The clone carrying this T cell receptor (beta chain) was counted between two and nine times. Since a much larger clone is just one base distant, this may be a read error. Because it lacks the conserved phenylalanine or tryptophan at the end, this CDR3 is likely a read error. The data stem from a study of read filtering for tumor transcriptome and immune sequencing. This library used roughly 370 ng RNA and molecular barcoded adaptors spanning alpha/delta and beta/gamma chains. TCRdb processed the reads anew with MiXCR; each CDR3 protein has one entry. The repertoire holds more than 100,000 distinct CDR3 sequences, with about an eighth as singletons. The V end lost 0 bases, the J end lost 9 bases, and 24 bases lay between the germline ends. Per the germline V gene, CDR1 is DFQATT and CDR2 is SNEGSKA (reference sequence). The CDR3 consists of 16 residues.

This TCR came from a donor aged 40 or over with multiple myeloma. The chain has TRBV20-1 and TRBJ2-7; no firm D call. The sample comprised a population of CD138-negative cells sorted from bone marrow. The CDR3 coding sequence is TGCAGTGCTAGAGATTATCACGGCGATCCCCGACATTTGCAGTACATC. Its translation: CSARDYHGDPRHLQYI.